The subject of this entry is one T cell receptor (beta chain). Its antigen is not identified. Once RNA had been extracted, it was reverse transcribed into cDNA to act as the sequencing template. Data came from immunoSEQ multiplex PCR; TCRdb stores just in-frame clones and leaves some out. The sample includes approximately 280,000 clones, 58% seen only once; the top ten take less than 2%. Stated treatment: oral pan-JAK inhibitor, 5-10 mg twice daily. The data were obtained in a study of CD8+ T cells in alopecia areata. About the research overall: Patients given treatment had severity scored by the percentage of scalp area affected.

Trimming cost V 6 bases and J 4 bases; bases outside gene matches: 6. The CDR3 has 15 residues. CDR1 and CDR2 from the germline V gene are SGHTA and FQGNSA. Study findings and constraints: For patients receiving tofacitinib, scalp clonality and expanded CD8+ clones among the top 100 significantly decreased.

Sequencing was performed on CD4+ T cells sorted from blood, taken at week 24, from a patient treated with tofacitinib. The receptor was derived from a human donor with alopecia areata. The chain joins TRBV7-2 to TRBJ2-3; TRBD2 matches at 11 bases. As DNA, the CDR3 is TGTGCCAGCAGACGTAGTAGCGGGGGGGCAGATACGCAGTATTTT. This encodes CASRRSSGGADTQYF.